This entry lists 7 T cell receptor beta chains sequenced from one sample in a study of T cells in women clearing cervical HPV infection. The protocol was immunoSEQ multiplex PCR, while the TCRdb copy is restricted to in-frame clones and leaves out a portion. Recorded here are around 46,000 clones; the top ten clones represent roughly 36%. The sample comprised blood buffy coat. These receptors came from a woman between 18 and 69 years old with a cervical HPV16 infection that either progressed to CIN3+ or cleared (not recorded which).

Remarks on this clone: The junction departs from the called germline gene at one end, perhaps through a read error. The read falls 3 residues short of the CDR3 end, and the missing part is taken from the germline J gene. At the DNA level, this CDR3 is encoded by other sequences in the same sample as well. The V call is TRBV5-1, the J call TRBJ1-3; 7 bases fit TRBD1. Germline V lookup: CDR1 SGHRS, CDR2 YFSETQ. The CDR3 runs 17 residues. The DNA read from the CDR3 is TGCGCCAGCAGCCTTTTTGACAGGGCCTACTCTGGAAACACT. This translates into CASSLFDRAYSGNT. The full CDR3 protein is CASSLFDRAYSGNTIYF.

Details on this clone: From the germline J gene comes the end of the CDR3, since the read stops 3 residues before it. The chain employs TRBV5-6 and TRBJ2-3; tentatively, D is TRBD1 (6 bases). The V gene's germline CDR1 is SGHDT and CDR2 YYEEEE. The CDR3 extends over 15 amino acids. The V and J ends lost 0 bases and 5 bases respectively, with 13 bases between them. The CDR3 DNA, read in part, is TGTGCCAGCAGCTTGGGCAGGGGAGCGATAGATACG. It translates to CASSLGRGAIDT. From start to end, the CDR3 is CASSLGRGAIDTQYF. Based on the CDR3 plus reference TRBV5-6 and TRBJ2-3, the full variable domain is DAGVTQSPTHLIKTRGQQVTLRCSPKSGHDTVSWYQQALGQGPQFIFQYYEEEERQRGNFPDRFSGHQFPNYSSELNVNALLLGDSALYLCASSLGRGAIDTQYFGPGTRLTVL.

Regarding this clone: Coverage ceases 3 residues before the CDR3 finishes, and the germline J gene fills in the end. This chain joins TRBV20-1 and TRBJ1-4, with 10 nucleotides matching TRBD1. V gave up 6 bases and J gave up 8 bases; unmatched junction bases: 18. This CDR3 contains 17 residues. Germline-derived CDR1 and CDR2 are DFQATT and SNEGSKA (reference sequence). CDR3 protein: CSAKPLEPGQGYEKLFF. CDR3 DNA, as far as it was read: TGCAGTGCAAAACCTCTAGAACCGGGACAGGGGTACGAAAAA.

Of note for this clone: The read finishes 3 residues shy of the CDR3 end, and the germline J gene is used to complete it. The rearrangement uses TRBV20-1 and TRBJ2-7; D perhaps matches TRBD1 (5 bases). CDR1 and CDR2 (germline): DFQATT, SNEGSKA (reference sequence). V was cut by 3 bases and J by 3 bases, with 9 bases left in between. There are 12 residues in the CDR3. The CDR3 here is CSASDSFYEQYF. CDR3 DNA, as far as it was read: TGCAGTGCTAGCGACAGTTTCTACGAG.

Concerning this clone: The read falls 3 residues short of the CDR3 end, and the missing part is taken from the germline J gene. The chain uses TRBV19 and TRBJ1-5; 8 bases align to TRBD1. Germline trimming cut 5 bases from V and 0 bases from J; bases unmatched to any gene: 12. This CDR3 has 18 residues. Germline values: CDR1 LNHDA, CDR2 SQIVND (reference sequence). The covered CDR3 bases are TGTGCCAGTAGTTTAGGACAGGGCAATCCATATAGCAATCAGCCC. Amino acid sequence: CASSLGQGNPYSNQP. The CDR3 in its entirety is CASSLGQGNPYSNQPQHF.

On this clone: The CDR3 end falls 3 residues outside the read, so it is completed with the germline J gene. The V and J genes are TRBV6-2 or TRBV6-3 and TRBJ2-1, with TRBD2 matching 8 bases. Germline V gives CDR1 MNHEY, CDR2 SVGEGT. CDR3 length equals 14 residues. V lost 7 bases and J lost 5; bases outside the gene matches: 7. CDR3 sequence: CASTLAGFNNEQFF. The DNA read from the CDR3 is TGTGCCAGCACGTTAGCGGGATTCAACAATGAG.

As concerns this clone: From the germline J gene comes the end of the CDR3, since the read stops 3 residues before it. The chain carries TRBV7-9 and TRBJ1-4; possible D gene TRBD1, 5 bases. The CDR3 loop spans 14 amino acids. CDR1 and CDR2 from the germline V gene are SEHNR and FQNEAQ (reference sequence). This CDR3 is CASSLAGVESPLFF. The sequenced CDR3 bases are TGTGCCAGCAGCTTAGCAGGGGTAGAATCACCA.